This TCR beta chain was sequenced during a study of patients and donors after allogeneic stem cell transplantation. TCRdb itself ran the RT-PCR reads through MiXCR, one entry per CDR3 protein. Among some 960,000 distinct CDR3 sequences, over 15% were seen once, and the ten largest hold under 6.5%. The receptor comes from a human donor who was either an allogeneic HSCT recipient or a stem cell or donor lymphocyte infusion donor (not recorded which). It is not recorded whose cells these are; they may come from a transplant donor. The specimen was blood, either unsorted or a sorted T cell fraction (not recorded which).

Written as DNA, the CDR3 is TGTGCCAGCAGTTTAGGCCTAGAGGGTAGCTATGGCTACACCTTC. Translating gives CASSLGLEGSYGYTF. The chain links TRBV12-3 or TRBV12-4 to TRBJ1-2; no clear D. Deletions cut 1 base from V and 4 bases from J, with 13 bases between. The CDR3 spans 15 residues.